These 26 T cell receptor beta chains were sequenced from one sample in a study of Graves' ophthalmopathy and Graves' hyperthyroidism. Amplifying from RNA transcripts, the study obtained TCR beta CDR3 regions. Scientists carried out first-round RT-PCR using HTBI primers and then a second-round multiplex PCR. TCRdb redid the calling of the multiplex PCR reads with MiXCR, one entry per CDR3 protein. Of over a million distinct CDR3 sequences listed, approximately 35% are singletons. Specimen: peripheral blood or thyroid tissue (not recorded which). These receptors were collected from an adult man with Graves' hyperthyroidism.

This clonotype showed up many times. The gene calls are TRBV7-8 and TRBJ2-2; perhaps TRBD1 as D (5 bases). V was clipped by 6 bases and J by 3 bases, with 8 bases between them. The germline gives CDR1 SGHVS, CDR2 FQNEAQ. This CDR3 region has 13 residues. CDR3 amino acids: CASSSRDTGELFF. As DNA, the CDR3 is TGTGCCAGCAGTTCCAGGGACACCGGGGAGCTGTTTTTT.

This clonotype was seen a handful of times. The CDR3 spells CASSISTGGNYEQYF. CDR3 nucleotide sequence: TGTGCCAGTAGTATATCGACAGGGGGGAACTACGAGCAGTACTTC. The chain combines TRBV19 with TRBJ2-7; 9 bases are a match to TRBD1. In germline, CDR1 is LNHDA, CDR2 SQIVND (reference sequence). With V trimmed by 2 bases and J by 3 bases, 5 bases remained unmatched. CDR3 length: 15 residues.

This clonotype was detected many times. This chain joins TRBV19 and TRBJ1-5, with D uncertain. The germline V and J ends were trimmed by 5 bases and 3 bases, with 14 bases remaining between them. The CDR3 extends over 15 amino acids. Germline V CDR1 and CDR2: LNHDA, SQIVND (reference sequence). Here the CDR3 DNA reads TGTGCCAGTAGTTCACGTACCCAGCCCAATCAGCCCCAGCATTTT. Encoded protein: CASSSRTQPNQPQHF.

The chain is built from TRBV7-9 and TRBJ2-7; 10 bases are shared with TRBD1. Germline V lookup: CDR1 SEHNR, CDR2 FQNEAQ (reference sequence). Unmatched junction bases numbered 5, after V lost 6 bases and J lost 3 bases. The CDR3 loop spans 14 amino acids. In DNA form, the CDR3 reads TGTGCCAGCAGTGTCGGGACAGGGGTCTACGAGCAGTACTTC. Protein: CASSVGTGVYEQYF.

This clonotype was seen once. V is TRBV11-2 and J is TRBJ1-4; no definite D call. CDR1 and CDR2 (germline): SGHAT, FQNNGV. The CDR3 runs 11 residues. V lost 6 bases and J 10 bases, leaving 9 bases between the germline ends. The CDR3 spells CASSLYRKLFF. In nucleotides, the CDR3 is TGTGCCAGCAGTCTCTATCGAAAACTGTTTTTT.

In this sample, this clonotype turned up many times. The V call is TRBV9, the J call TRBJ2-7; 11 nucleotides agree with TRBD1. V lost 4 bases, J lost 1 base, and 7 bases stayed unmatched. The CDR3 extends over 16 amino acids. Germline V gives CDR1 SGDLS, CDR2 YYNGEE. CDR3 DNA sequence: TGTGCCAGCAGCCCGACCGGACAGGGGGCATCCTACGAGCAGTACTTC. Its translation is CASSPTGQGASYEQYF.

In this sample, this clonotype turned up many times. The CDR3 region is CASSFGQGQTQYF. The CDR3 DNA sequence: TGCGCCAGCAGCTTCGGACAGGGGCAGACCCAGTACTTC. This sequence joins TRBV5-1 and TRBJ2-5; 9 bases fit TRBD1. The germline CDR1 and CDR2 sequences are SGHRS and YFSETQ. The CDR3 spans 13 residues. V dropped 2 bases and J dropped 6; count of bases not matched to a gene: 2.

V is TRBV10-3 and J is TRBJ2-1; no clear D gene. This CDR3 contains 12 residues. The V gene's germline CDR1 is ENHRY and CDR2 SYGVKD. Deletions cut 3 bases from V and 4 bases from J, with 4 bases between. The CDR3 DNA reads as TGTGCCATCAGTGACGGATACAATGAGCAGTTCTTC. Translated, it gives CAISDGYNEQFF.

At least ten counts were recorded for this clonotype. The chain carries TRBV20-1 and TRBJ1-5, with 11 bases identical to TRBD1. The CDR3 runs to 15 residues. Germline V CDR1 and CDR2: DFQATT, SNEGSKA (reference sequence). V was pared by 5 bases and J by 4 bases, with 7 bases of the junction left unmatched. The CDR3 loop is CSAGTGGQGNQPQHF. The CDR3 region has the DNA TGCAGTGCTGGGACAGGGGGACAAGGAAATCAGCCCCAGCATTTT.

This clonotype was detected only once. The chain is built from TRBV9 and TRBJ2-2, with a tentative D call TRBD2 (6 bases). Between the trimmed V and J ends, which lost 4 bases and 0 bases, there was a span of 10 bases. Germline V gene sequence: CDR1 SGDLS, CDR2 YYNGEE. CDR3 length: 15 amino acids. The CDR3: CASSWGVSNTGELFF. CDR3 bases: TGTGCCAGCAGCTGGGGGGTTTCGAACACCGGGGAGCTGTTTTTT.

This clonotype occurred once. V and J are TRBV7-9 and TRBJ1-1, with 10 nucleotides matching TRBD1. Trimming cost V 11 bases and J 4 bases; bases outside gene matches: 7. CDR1 is SEHNR and CDR2 is FQNEAQ in the germline V gene (reference sequence). The CDR3 has 13 residues. CDR3 coding DNA: TGTGCCTCGATGACAGGGGGCTTCACTGAAGCTTTCTTT. Protein product: CASMTGGFTEAFF.

This clonotype was observed many times. This sequence joins TRBV29-1 and TRBJ1-1, with 7 bases fitting TRBD1. The CDR3 contains 13 residues. The germline V gene encodes CDR1 SQVTM and CDR2 ANQGSEA. V was clipped by 7 bases and J by 4 bases; unmatched bases: 9. CDR3 DNA: TGCAGCGGACAGGGAATAGGAATCACTGAAGCTTTCTTT. Translated, it gives CSGQGIGITEAFF. The full variable domain, its missing parts supplied by reference TRBV29-1 and TRBJ1-1, is SAVISQKPSRDICQRGTSLTIQCQVDSQVTMMFWYRQQPGQSLTLIATANQGSEATYESGFVIDKFPISRPNLTFSTLTVSNMSPEDSSIYLCSGQGIGITEAFFGQGTRLTVV.

The rearrangement uses TRBV5-1 and TRBJ1-4, with a weak D call TRBD1 (6 bases). The germline CDR1 and CDR2 sequences are SGHRS and YFSETQ. The germline V and J ends were trimmed by 0 bases and 5 bases, with 8 bases remaining between them. This CDR3 spans 14 amino acids. The CDR3 here is CASSLGDINEKLFF. The CDR3 nucleotides read TGCGCCAGCAGCTTGGGGGACATAAATGAAAAACTGTTTTTT. The variable domain in full, with the rest retrieved from reference TRBV5-1 and TRBJ1-4, is KAGVTQTPRYLIKTRGQQVTLSCSPISGHRSVSWYQQTPGQGLQFLFEYFSETQRNKGNFPGRFSGRQFSNSRSEMNVSTLELGDSALYLCASSLGDINEKLFFGSGTQLSVL.

The sample holds many counts of this clonotype. V gene TRBV2 combines with J gene TRBJ1-1; TRBD1 agrees at 10 bases. The germline V gene has CDR1 SNHLY and CDR2 FYNNEI. CDR3 size: 14 residues. J was trimmed by 3 bases and V by 7 bases; bases with no gene match: 5. DNA for the CDR3: TGTGCCAGCAACCCGGGACAGGGGCACACTGAAGCTTTCTTT. Encoded protein: CASNPGQGHTEAFF.

In this sample, this clonotype turned up many times. The CDR3 region is CSVVSRNYGYTF. The DNA of the CDR3 is TGCAGCGTTGTATCTAGGAACTATGGCTACACCTTC. The V call is TRBV29-1, the J call TRBJ1-2; no definite D call. This CDR3 comprises 12 residues. Trimming stripped 4 bases from V and 2 bases from J, with 8 bases between. From germline, CDR1 is SQVTM and CDR2 ANQGSEA.

The chain recombines TRBV14 with TRBJ2-7, with 9 bases aligning to TRBD1. J was trimmed by 3 bases and V by 3 bases; bases with no gene match: 3. In germline, CDR1 is SGHDN, CDR2 FVKESK. The CDR3 extends over 14 amino acids. CDR3 sequence reads: CASSHRDRVYEQYF. CDR3 coding DNA: TGTGCCAGCAGCCATAGGGACAGGGTCTACGAGCAGTACTTC.

This clonotype was counted between two and nine times. The chain recombines TRBV6-5 with TRBJ1-2; D gene unclear. The CDR3 totals 17 residues. The V gene's germline CDR1 is MNHEY and CDR2 SVGAGI. V was trimmed by 0 bases and J by 2 bases, leaving 16 bases between them. The CDR3 DNA reads as TGTGCCAGCAGTTACTCATCCGGGAGGGCTGGCAACTATGGCTACACCTTC. As protein: CASSYSSGRAGNYGYTF.

This clonotype was seen ten or more times. This rearrangement joins TRBV20-1 to TRBJ1-2; a weak D match, TRBD1 (5 bases). Between the trimmed V and J ends, which lost 8 bases and 4 bases, there was a span of 17 bases. The CDR3 has 13 residues. Germline loops: CDR1 DFQATT, CDR2 SNEGSKA (reference sequence). In DNA, the CDR3 is TGCAGTCCACTTGGGGCTCGGGGCTATGGCTACACCTTC. Amino acid sequence: CSPLGARGYGYTF.

The chain uses TRBV12-3 or TRBV12-4 and TRBJ1-1; 8 bases match TRBD1. V lost 6 bases to trimming and J lost 4 bases; unmatched junction nucleotides: 7. The length of the CDR3 is 14 residues. In nucleotides, the CDR3 is TGTGCCAGCAGCTACAGGGGGGGGAGCACTGAAGCTTTCTTT. Residues: CASSYRGGSTEAFF.

This clonotype appeared a single time. V usage is TRBV10-2 and J usage is TRBJ2-2; 8 bases line up with TRBD2. The V segment lost 2 bases and the J segment 0 bases; nucleotides outside the gene matches: 2. The germline CDR1 and CDR2 sequences are WSHSY and SAAADI. The CDR3 has 16 residues. CDR3 sequence (DNA): TGCGCCAGCAGTGAGACTAGCGGCTCGAACACCGGGGAGCTGTTTTTT. Amino acid sequence: CASSETSGSNTGELFF.

This clonotype occurred many times. The rearrangement joins TRBV19 to TRBJ2-7; TRBD1 agrees at 11 bases. CDR3 size: 13 residues. CDR1 is LNHDA, CDR2 SQIVND, per germline (reference sequence). CDR3 in DNA: TGTACGAAACCGGGACAGGGGGAGGTCGAGCAGTACTTC. Encoded protein: CTKPGQGEVEQYF. The full variable domain, completed using reference TRBV19 and TRBJ2-7, is DGGITQSPKYLFRKEGQNVTLSCEQNLNHDAMYWYRQDPGQGLRLIYYSQIVNDFQKGDIAEGYSVSREKKESFPLTVTSAQKNPTAFYLCTKPGQGEVEQYFGPGTRLTVT.

This clonotype was seen repeatedly, ten times or more. The gene calls are TRBV20-1 and TRBJ1-1; TRBD1 is a possible D gene (6 bases). Per germline, CDR1 DFQATT and CDR2 SNEGSKA (reference sequence). Trimming shortened V by 1 base and J by 0 bases, and 12 bases separated the two germline ends. The CDR3 runs to 15 residues. The CDR3 DNA reads TGCAGTGCTAGAGTTCGCGGGGGCATGAACACTGAAGCTTTCTTT. As protein: CSARVRGGMNTEAFF.

This clonotype was recorded at least ten times. This chain joins TRBV13 and TRBJ2-5; 11 bases line up with TRBD2. CDR3 length: 15 amino acids. V lost 4 bases to trimming and J lost 3 bases; unmatched junction nucleotides: 4. CDR1 PRHDT and CDR2 FYEKMQ come from the germline V gene (reference sequence). The CDR3 protein is CASSSQLAGEETQYF. Written as DNA, the CDR3 is TGTGCCAGCAGCTCTCAACTAGCGGGAGAAGAGACCCAGTACTTC.

The chain's CDR3 is CASSLGGTSAGEQYF. The CDR3 DNA reads as TGCGCCAGCAGCTTGGGGGGGACCTCAGCGGGGGAGCAGTACTTC. V and J are TRBV5-1 and TRBJ2-7; 7 bases agree with TRBD2. This CDR3 comprises 15 residues. V lost 0 bases to trimming and J lost 7 bases; unmatched junction nucleotides: 10. Germline loops: CDR1 SGHRS, CDR2 YFSETQ.

In this sample, this clonotype turned up many times. J is TRBJ2-5 and V is TRBV7-2; D unclear. The germline V gene encodes CDR1 SGHTA and CDR2 FQGNSA. The CDR3 runs to 14 residues. The V end was cut by 3 bases, the J end by 5 bases, with 13 bases between. The CDR3 here is CASSFLFRLETQYF. The CDR3 coding sequence is TGTGCCAGCAGCTTCCTTTTTCGTTTGGAGACCCAGTACTTC. The entire variable domain, with the rest obtained from reference TRBV7-2 and TRBJ2-5, is as follows: GAGVSQSPSNKVTEKGKDVELRCDPISGHTALYWYRQSLGQGLEFLIYFQGNSAPDKSGLPSDRFSAERTGGSVSTLTIQRTQQEDSAVYLCASSFLFRLETQYFGPGTRLLVL.

This clonotype came up many times. The J gene is TRBJ2-7, the V gene TRBV9, with TRBD1 matching over 7 bases. Germline V CDR1 and CDR2: SGDLS, YYNGEE. The trim removed 4 bases at V and 0 bases at J, leaving 10 bases unmatched. The CDR3 consists of 16 residues. The CDR3 nucleotides read TGTGCCAGCAGCTTAGCCCCGGGGACAGCCTCCTACGAGCAGTACTTC. Translation gives CASSLAPGTASYEQYF.